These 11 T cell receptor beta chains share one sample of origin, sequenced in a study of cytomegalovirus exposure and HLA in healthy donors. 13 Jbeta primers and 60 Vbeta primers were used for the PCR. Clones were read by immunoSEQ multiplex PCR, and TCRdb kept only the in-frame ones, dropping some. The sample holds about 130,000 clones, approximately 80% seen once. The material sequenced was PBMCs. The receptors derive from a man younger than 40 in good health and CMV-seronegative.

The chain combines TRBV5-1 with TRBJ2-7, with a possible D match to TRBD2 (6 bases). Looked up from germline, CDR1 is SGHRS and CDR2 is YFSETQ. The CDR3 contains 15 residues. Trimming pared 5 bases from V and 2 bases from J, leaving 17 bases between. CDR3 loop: CASRSGTQATYEQYF. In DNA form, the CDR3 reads TGCGCCAGCAGGTCCGGGACTCAAGCCACCTACGAGCAGTACTTC.

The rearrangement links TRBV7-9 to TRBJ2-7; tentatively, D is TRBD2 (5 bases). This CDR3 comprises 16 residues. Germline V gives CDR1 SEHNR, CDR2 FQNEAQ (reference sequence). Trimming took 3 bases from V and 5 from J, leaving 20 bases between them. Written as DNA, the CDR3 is TGTGCCAGCAGCTTTAGTTTCGTTCGGGGAAGGAACGAGCAGTACTTC. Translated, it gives CASSFSFVRGRNEQYF.

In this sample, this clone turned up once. For the CDR3, the DNA is TGTGCCGCCGCGGGGTTCTACGAGCAGTACTTC. Translating it yields CAAAGFYEQYF. This chain connects TRBV7-9 to TRBJ2-7; TRBD2 is a possible D gene (6 bases). CDR3 size: 11 residues. Germline CDR1 reads SEHNR; CDR2 reads FQNEAQ (reference sequence). The V gene lost 11 bases and the J gene lost 3 bases, with 11 bases spanning the gap.

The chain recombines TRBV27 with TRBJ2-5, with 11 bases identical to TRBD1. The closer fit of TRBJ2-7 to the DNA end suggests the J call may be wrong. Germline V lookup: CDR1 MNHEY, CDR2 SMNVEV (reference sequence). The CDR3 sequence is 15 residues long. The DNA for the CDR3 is TGTGCCAGCAGTTACCGGGACAGGGGGGATTACGAGCAGTACTTC. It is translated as CASSYRDRGDYEQYF.

CDR3 residues: CASSFSGSEGKNIQYF. DNA of the CDR3: TGTGCCAGCAGTTTTAGCGGGAGCGAGGGCAAAAACATTCAGTACTTC. The V gene is TRBV28, the J gene TRBJ2-4, with 9 bases aligning to TRBD2. This CDR3 is built from 16 residues. The junction had 6 bases not matched to a gene; V was cut back by 3 bases and J by 3 bases. Germline-derived CDR1 and CDR2 are MDHEN and SYDVKM.

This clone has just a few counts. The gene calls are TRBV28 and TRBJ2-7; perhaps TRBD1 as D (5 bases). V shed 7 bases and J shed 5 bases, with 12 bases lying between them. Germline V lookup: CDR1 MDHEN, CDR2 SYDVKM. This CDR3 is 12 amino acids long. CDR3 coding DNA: TGTGCCAGCAAATGGGCAGGGAACGAGCAGTACTTC. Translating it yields CASKWAGNEQYF.

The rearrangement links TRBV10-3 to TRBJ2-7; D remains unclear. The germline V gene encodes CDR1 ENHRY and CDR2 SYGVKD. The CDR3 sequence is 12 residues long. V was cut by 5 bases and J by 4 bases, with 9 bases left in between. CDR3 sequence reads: CAISTIRYEQYF. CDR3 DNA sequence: TGTGCCATCAGTACTATTCGATACGAGCAGTACTTC.

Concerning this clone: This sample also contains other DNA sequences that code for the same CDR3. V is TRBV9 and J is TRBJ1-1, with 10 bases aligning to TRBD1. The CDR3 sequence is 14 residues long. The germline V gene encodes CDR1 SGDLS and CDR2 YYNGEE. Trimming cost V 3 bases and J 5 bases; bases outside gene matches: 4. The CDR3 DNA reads TGTGCCAGCAGCGATCGGGACAGGGGAACTGAAGCTTTCTTT. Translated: CASSDRDRGTEAFF. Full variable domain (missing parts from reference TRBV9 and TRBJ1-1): DSGVTQTPKHLITATGQRVTLRCSPRSGDLSVYWYQQSLDQGLQFLIQYYNGEERAKGNILERFSAQQFPDLHSELNLSSLELGDSALYFCASSDRDRGTEAFFGQGTRLTVV.

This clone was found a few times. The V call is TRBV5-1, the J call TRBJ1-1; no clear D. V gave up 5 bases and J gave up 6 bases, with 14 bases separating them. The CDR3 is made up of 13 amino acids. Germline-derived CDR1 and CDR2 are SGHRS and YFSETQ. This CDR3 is CASRPDGEAEAFF. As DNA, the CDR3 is TGCGCCAGCAGACCAGATGGGGAGGCTGAAGCTTTCTTT.

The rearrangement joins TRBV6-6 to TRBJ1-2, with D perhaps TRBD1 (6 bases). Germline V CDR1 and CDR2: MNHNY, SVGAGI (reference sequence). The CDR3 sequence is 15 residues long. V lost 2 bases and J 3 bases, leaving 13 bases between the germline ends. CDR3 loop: CASSYGGGEDYGYTF. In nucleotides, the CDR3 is TGTGCCAGCAGTTACGGCGGGGGCGAGGACTATGGCTACACCTTC.

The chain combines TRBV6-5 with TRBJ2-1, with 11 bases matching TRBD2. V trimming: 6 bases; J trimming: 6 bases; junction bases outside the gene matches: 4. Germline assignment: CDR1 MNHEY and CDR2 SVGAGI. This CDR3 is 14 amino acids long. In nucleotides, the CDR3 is TGTGCCAGCAGACTAGCGGGAGTCTTCAATGAGCAGTTCTTC. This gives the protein CASRLAGVFNEQFF.